This T cell receptor beta chain appears in the sequencing data of a study of post-analysis software for immune sequencing data. Overall study context: Secondary progressive, relapsing-remitting and progressive-relapsing multiple sclerosis were among the included disease courses.

This clonotype was picked up a small number of times. Antigen specificity is unknown. V lost 2 bases, J lost 2 bases, and 5 bases stayed unmatched. CDR3 size: 15 residues. Per germline, CDR1 SQVTM and CDR2 ANQGSEA. Study observations and caveats: F measure grouped same-batch samples tightly together. Five TRBV segments, including TRBV5-6, TRBV5-1 and TRBV20-1, were more frequent in patients than controls.

Included in the TCR beta cDNA libraries were unique molecular identifiers. Each CDR3 protein gets one entry after TCRdb re-called the PCR reads with MiXCR. This table holds 750,000 to 950,000 distinct CDR3 sequences, around 53% found once. The source is a girl aged 10 to 17 with multiple sclerosis. Sequencing was performed on blood. This chain uses TRBV29-1 with TRBJ2-5, with TRBD1 matching 10 bases. CDR3 loop: CSVEFRGQGQETQYF. CDR3 bases: TGCAGCGTTGAATTCCGGGGACAGGGGCAAGAGACCCAGTACTTC.